The following is a TCR beta chain sequence with its context. Its antigen is unknown. Patients were ruled out by autoimmune disease history or systemic immunosuppression. Sequencing used immunoSEQ multiplex PCR; TCRdb keeps in-frame clones, though not all of them. The data show about 53,000 clones, less than 90% seen once. Trimming at V came to 6 bases and at J to 2 bases, leaving 12 bases not matched to a gene. The CDR3 consists of 16 residues. The germline V gene has CDR1 MNHNS and CDR2 SASEGT. The data belong to a study of OX40 agonist ivuxolimab in advanced cancers. About the research overall: Three individuals attained partial responses, comprising one hepatocellular carcinoma case and two cutaneous melanoma cases.

Study-level points and caveats: CD8+ T cells averaged more expanded clones than CD4+. Doses of 0.1 to 3.0 mg/kg were accompanied by clonal expansion of CD4+ and CD8+ blood T cells by week 6.

This chain uses TRBV6-1 with TRBJ1-1; TRBD1 aligns across 7 bases. The sample here was CD4+ or CD8+ T cells sorted from blood, taken in a trial of the OX40 agonist ivuxolimab. This clonotype was obtained from an adult with an advanced solid tumor such as melanoma, head and neck, liver or kidney cancer. The CDR3 nucleotides are TGTGCCAGCAGCGAACTTACAGGGGTCCCCAACACTGAAGCTTTCTTT. Its protein is CASSELTGVPNTEAFF.